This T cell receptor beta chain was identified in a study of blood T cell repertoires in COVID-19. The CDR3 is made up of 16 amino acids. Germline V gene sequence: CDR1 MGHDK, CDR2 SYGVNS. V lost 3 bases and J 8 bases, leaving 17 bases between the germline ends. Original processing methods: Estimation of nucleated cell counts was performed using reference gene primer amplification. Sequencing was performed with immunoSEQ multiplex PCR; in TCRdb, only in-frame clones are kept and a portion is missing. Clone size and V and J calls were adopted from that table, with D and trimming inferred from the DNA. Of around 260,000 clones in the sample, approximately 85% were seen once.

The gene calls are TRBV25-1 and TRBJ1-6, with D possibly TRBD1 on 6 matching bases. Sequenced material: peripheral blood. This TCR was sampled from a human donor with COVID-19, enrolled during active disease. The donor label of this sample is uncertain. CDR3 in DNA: TGTGCCAGCAGTGACTACAGGGCCGGGGACGATTCACCCCTCCACTTT. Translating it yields CASSDYRAGDDSPLHF.